These 9 T cell receptor beta chains came from one sample sequenced in a study of T cell responses to AZD1222 COVID-19 vaccine. Sequencing was performed with immunoSEQ multiplex PCR; in TCRdb, only in-frame clones are kept and a portion is missing. The table records 100,000 to 140,000 clones, approximately 90% of them present only once. The sample here was peripheral blood, taken 28 days after the second AZD1222 dose. Source of these receptors: an adult who received the AZD1222 COVID-19 vaccine.

The chain joins TRBV27 to TRBJ1-1; the D gene is possibly TRBD1 (6 bases). Germline V gene lookup returns CDR1 MNHEY and CDR2 SMNVEV (reference sequence). V was cut by 5 bases and J by 1 base, with 14 bases left in between. CDR3 length: 15 amino acids. CDR3 DNA: TGTGCCAGCAGTCTGCCACAGGGCACGAACACTGAAGCTTTCTTT. Translated, it gives CASSLPQGTNTEAFF.

The chain carries TRBV5-1 and TRBJ1-6; D possibly corresponds to TRBD1 (5 bases). V lost 0 bases and J 10 bases, leaving 11 bases between the germline ends. CDR1 and CDR2 (germline): SGHRS, YFSETQ. This CDR3 spans 14 amino acids. CDR3 sequence: CASSLGQGNSPLHF. The DNA of the CDR3 is TGCGCCAGCAGCTTGGGCCAGGGAAACTCACCCCTCCACTTT.

The chain links TRBV18 to TRBJ1-2; perhaps TRBD1 as D (5 bases). Trimming removed 2 bases from V and 8 bases from J, with 15 bases in between. Germline-derived CDR1 and CDR2 are KGHSH and LQKENI. CDR3 length equals 14 residues. CDR3 sequence reads: CASSPVMAAGGYTF. CDR3 sequence (DNA): TGTGCCAGCTCACCAGTAATGGCGGCAGGGGGCTACACCTTC.

The chain is built from TRBV19 and TRBJ1-4, with D tentatively TRBD1 (5 bases). V dropped 5 bases and J dropped 4 bases, with 11 bases sitting between them. The CDR3 loop spans 14 amino acids. From germline, CDR1 is LNHDA and CDR2 SQIVND (reference sequence). CDR3 bases: TGTGCCAGTAGTTCGACAGTATATAATGAAAAACTGTTTTTT. This gives the protein CASSSTVYNEKLFF.

V is TRBV5-1 and J is TRBJ1-1; 8 positions match TRBD1. Germline CDR1 reads SGHRS; CDR2 reads YFSETQ. The CDR3 is 17 amino acids. V trimming: 4 bases; J trimming: 0 bases; junction bases outside the gene matches: 11. CDR3 DNA: TGCGCCAGCAGCCCGGGACAGGCTAAACAAGTGAACACTGAAGCTTTCTTT. The encoded protein is CASSPGQAKQVNTEAFF. Filled out from reference TRBV5-1 and TRBJ1-1, the complete variable domain reads KAGVTQTPRYLIKTRGQQVTLSCSPISGHRSVSWYQQTPGQGLQFLFEYFSETQRNKGNFPGRFSGRQFSNSRSEMNVSTLELGDSALYLCASSPGQAKQVNTEAFFGQGTRLTVV.

This chain joins TRBV19 and TRBJ2-3, with TRBD1 matching 9 bases. This CDR3 has 15 amino acids. Germline lookup yields CDR1 LNHDA and CDR2 SQIVND (reference sequence). V shed 3 bases, J shed 2 bases, and the junction held 3 bases outside the gene matches. The CDR3 sequence: CASSMGTGFTDTQYF. In DNA form, the CDR3 reads TGTGCCAGTAGTATGGGGACAGGGTTCACAGATACGCAGTATTTT.

The chain carries TRBV4-2 and TRBJ2-3; TRBD2 agrees at 10 bases. The CDR3 extends over 17 amino acids. The J segment lost 3 bases and the V segment lost 3 bases, leaving 9 bases of the junction unmatched. Germline-derived CDR1 and CDR2 are LGHNA and YNFKEQ. Here the CDR3 reads CASSHVASGGPTDTQYF. In DNA form, the CDR3 reads TGTGCCAGCAGCCATGTGGCTAGCGGGGGACCTACAGATACGCAGTATTTT.

This clone has only a few counts. V and J are TRBV21-1 and TRBJ2-6; the table's D call of TRBD2 was not tested on the DNA. TRBV21-1 is annotated as a pseudogene. This CDR3 spans 15 amino acids. Here the CDR3 reads CASSSRYSGANVLTF. The CDR3 DNA follows: TGTGCCAGCAGCAGTCGTTACTCTGGGGCCAACGTCCTGACTTTC.

The rearrangement links TRBV25-1 to TRBJ1-4; D unclear. With 5 bases removed from V and 6 bases from J, the gap between germline ends came to 10 bases. The CDR3 spans 13 residues. Germline CDR1 MGHDK, CDR2 SYGVNS. CDR3 residues: CASSLRHHEKLFF. The CDR3 nucleotides are TGTGCCAGCAGTTTGAGACACCATGAAAAACTGTTTTTT.